A selection of T cell receptor beta chains follows, all from one sample in a study of T cell responses to AZD1222 COVID-19 vaccine. Produced via immunoSEQ multiplex PCR; TCRdb's table is partial and in-frame only. The sample carries around 90,000 clones, about 88% recorded once. Sequenced here: peripheral blood, sampled on day 0 of AZD1222 vaccination. The receptors were gathered from an adult in good health. Each CDR3 is given with its conserved first and last residue. Fields, in order: clone size, CDR3 length, V gene, J gene, D gene, CDR3 protein, CDR3 DNA. D genes are given only for firm matches. Size is omitted from some rows. Given values are once, few, many or a class for expanded clones.

size: NA; length: 14; V: TRBV9; J: TRBJ2-7; D: TRBD2; CDR3: CASSPRDYSYEQYF; DNA: TGTGCCAGCAGCCCACGGGACTACTCCTACGAGCAGTACTTC
size: NA; length: 15; V: TRBV11-3; J: TRBJ2-1; D: TRBD1; CDR3: CASSVGQGARWEQFF; DNA: TGTGCCAGCAGCGTAGGACAGGGGGCGCGGTGGGAGCAGTTCTTC
size: NA; length: 14; V: TRBV28; J: TRBJ1-3; D: NA; CDR3: CASSLTVSGNTIYF; DNA: TGTGCCAGCAGTCTGACAGTCTCTGGAAACACCATATATTTT
size: NA; length: 14; V: TRBV19; J: TRBJ2-7; D: NA; CDR3: CASSIASGNYEQYF; DNA: TGTGCCAGTAGTATAGCCAGCGGCAACTACGAGCAGTACTTC
size: NA; length: 13; V: TRBV3-1/TRBV3-2; J: TRBJ2-7; D: NA; CDR3: CASSQAHREEQYF; DNA: TGTGCCAGCAGCCAAGCCCACCGTGAAGAGCAGTACTTC
size: NA; length: 21; V: TRBV7-8; J: TRBJ2-3; D: TRBD2; CDR3: CASSSRLSGTSGGPHTDTQYF; DNA: TGTGCCAGCAGCTCTAGGTTGAGCGGGACTAGCGGGGGGCCACACACAGATACGCAGTATTTT
size: once; length: 17; V: TRBV7-2; J: TRBJ2-7; D: TRBD1; CDR3: CASSPPPGQVLYYEQYF; DNA: TGTGCCAGCAGCCCACCACCGGGACAGGTGTTATACTACGAGCAGTACTTC
size: NA; length: 17; V: TRBV14; J: TRBJ2-1; D: NA; CDR3: CASSQDYMPGYYNEQFF; DNA: TGTGCCAGCAGCCAAGATTACATGCCGGGATACTACAATGAGCAGTTCTTC
size: NA; length: 15; V: TRBV19; J: TRBJ1-2; D: TRBD1; CDR3: CASSMGTGGFYGYTF; DNA: TGTGCCAGTAGTATGGGGACAGGGGGCTTCTATGGCTACACCTTC
size: NA; length: 16; V: TRBV19; J: TRBJ2-5; D: NA; CDR3: CASSMPREAGHETQYF; DNA: TGTGCCAGTAGTATGCCCAGGGAGGCGGGTCATGAGACCCAGTACTTC
size: NA; length: 16; V: TRBV5-1; J: TRBJ1-1; D: NA; CDR3: CASRYGVGTVNTEAFF; DNA: TGCGCCAGCAGGTACGGGGTCGGGACCGTGAACACTGAAGCTTTCTTT
size: NA; length: 15; V: TRBV7-3; J: TRBJ2-1; D: TRBD1; CDR3: CASSLSLGQYNEQFF; DNA: TGTGCCAGCAGCTTAAGTCTGGGACAGTACAATGAGCAGTTCTTC
size: NA; length: 15; V: TRBV19; J: TRBJ1-1; D: TRBD1; CDR3: CASTLTGGRGRRAFF; DNA: TGTGCCAGTACCCTGACAGGGGGACGCGGGAGAAGAGCTTTCTTT
size: NA; length: 14; V: TRBV11-2; J: TRBJ1-2; D: NA; CDR3: CASSLGPGMGGYTF; DNA: TGTGCCAGCAGCTTAGGCCCAGGGATGGGAGGCTACACCTTC
size: few; length: 14; V: TRBV28; J: TRBJ1-5; D: NA; CDR3: CASRSPGSNQPQHF; DNA: TGTGCCAGCCGGTCCCCAGGGAGCAATCAGCCCCAGCATTTT
size: NA; length: 14; V: TRBV19; J: TRBJ2-2; D: TRBD2; CDR3: CASRTRGYTGELFF; DNA: TGTGCCAGCAGGACTAGGGGTTACACCGGGGAGCTGTTTTTT
size: NA; length: 15; V: TRBV18; J: TRBJ1-1; D: TRBD1; CDR3: CASSPSSTGQLEAFF; DNA: TGTGCCAGCTCACCGTCGAGTACGGGACAGCTAGAAGCTTTCTTT
size: NA; length: 17; V: TRBV4-3; J: TRBJ1-2; D: NA; CDR3: CASSQDRSRATNYGYTF; DNA: TGCGCCAGCAGCCAAGATAGATCCAGGGCTACTAACTATGGCTACACCTTC